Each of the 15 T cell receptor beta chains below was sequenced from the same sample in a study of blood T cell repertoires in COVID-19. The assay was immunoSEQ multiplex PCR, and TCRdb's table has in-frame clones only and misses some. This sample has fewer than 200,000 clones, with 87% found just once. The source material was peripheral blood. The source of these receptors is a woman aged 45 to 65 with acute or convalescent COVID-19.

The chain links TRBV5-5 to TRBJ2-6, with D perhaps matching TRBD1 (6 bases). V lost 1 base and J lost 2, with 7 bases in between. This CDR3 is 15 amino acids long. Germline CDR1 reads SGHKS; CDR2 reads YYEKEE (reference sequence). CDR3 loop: CASSLWGPGANVLTF. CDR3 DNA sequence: TGTGCCAGCAGCTTGTGGGGGCCTGGGGCCAACGTCCTGACTTTC. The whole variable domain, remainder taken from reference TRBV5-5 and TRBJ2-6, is DAGVTQSPTHLIKTRGQQVTLRCSPISGHKSVSWYQQVLGQGPQFIFQYYEKEERGRGNFPDRFSARQFPNYSSELNVNALLLGDSALYLCASSLWGPGANVLTFGAGSRLTVL.

CDR3 sequence reads: CASSAEGSGSSYEQYF. CDR3 coding DNA: TGCGCCAGCAGCGCGGAGGGTAGCGGGAGCTCCTACGAGCAGTACTTC. J is TRBJ2-7 and V is TRBV5-1, with TRBD2 matching over 9 bases. V lost 4 bases to trimming and J lost 0 bases; unmatched junction nucleotides: 8. Germline assignment: CDR1 SGHRS and CDR2 YFSETQ. The CDR3 runs 16 residues.

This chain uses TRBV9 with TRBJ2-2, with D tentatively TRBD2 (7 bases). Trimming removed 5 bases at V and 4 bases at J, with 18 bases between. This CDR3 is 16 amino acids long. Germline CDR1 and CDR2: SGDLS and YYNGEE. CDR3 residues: CASSSQRGGPTGELFF. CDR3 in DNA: TGTGCCAGCAGTTCACAGAGGGGGGGCCCCACCGGGGAGCTGTTTTTT.

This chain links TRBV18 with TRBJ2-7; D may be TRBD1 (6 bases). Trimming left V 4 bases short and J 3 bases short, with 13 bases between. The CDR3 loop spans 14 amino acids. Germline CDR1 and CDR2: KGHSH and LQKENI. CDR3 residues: CASSRSDRNYEQYF. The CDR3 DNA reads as TGTGCCAGCTCACGTTCGGACAGAAACTACGAGCAGTACTTC.

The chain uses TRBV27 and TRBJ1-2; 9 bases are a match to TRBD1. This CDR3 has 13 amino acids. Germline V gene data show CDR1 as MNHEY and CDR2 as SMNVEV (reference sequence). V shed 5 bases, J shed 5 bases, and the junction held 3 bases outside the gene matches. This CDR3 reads CASSRDRAYGYTF. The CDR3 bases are TGTGCCAGCAGTAGGGACAGGGCATATGGCTACACCTTC.

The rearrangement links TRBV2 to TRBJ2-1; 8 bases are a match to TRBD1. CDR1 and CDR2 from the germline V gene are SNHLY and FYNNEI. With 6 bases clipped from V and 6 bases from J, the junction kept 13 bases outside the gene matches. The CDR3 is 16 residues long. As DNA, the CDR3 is TGTGCCAGCAGATATGAAGGACAGGGAGGTATCAATGAGCAGTTCTTC. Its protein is CASRYEGQGGINEQFF.

The CDR3 reads CAWAWTGGGYTF. CDR3 DNA: TGTGCCTGGGCCTGGACAGGCGGTGGCTACACCTTC. This chain connects TRBV30 to TRBJ1-2; 7 nucleotides agree with TRBD1. CDR1 GTSNPN and CDR2 SVGIG come from the germline V gene (reference sequence). The CDR3 is made up of 12 amino acids. The V segment lost 5 bases and the J segment 7 bases; nucleotides outside the gene matches: 7.

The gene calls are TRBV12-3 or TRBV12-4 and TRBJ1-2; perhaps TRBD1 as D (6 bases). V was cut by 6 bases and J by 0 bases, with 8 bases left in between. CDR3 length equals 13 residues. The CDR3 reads CASRRDTNYGYTF. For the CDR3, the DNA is TGTGCCAGCAGGAGGGACACTAACTATGGCTACACCTTC.

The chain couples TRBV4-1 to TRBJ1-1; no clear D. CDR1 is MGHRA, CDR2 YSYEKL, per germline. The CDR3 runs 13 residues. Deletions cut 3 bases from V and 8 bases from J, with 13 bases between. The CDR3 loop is CASSHEPKLEAFF. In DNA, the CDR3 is TGCGCCAGCAGCCATGAACCCAAACTCGAAGCTTTCTTT.

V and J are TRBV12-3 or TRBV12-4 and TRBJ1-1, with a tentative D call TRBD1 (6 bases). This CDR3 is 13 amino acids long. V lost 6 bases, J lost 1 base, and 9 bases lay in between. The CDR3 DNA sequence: TGTGCCAGCAGGCTGGGACAGAACACTGAAGCTTTCTTT. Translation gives CASRLGQNTEAFF.

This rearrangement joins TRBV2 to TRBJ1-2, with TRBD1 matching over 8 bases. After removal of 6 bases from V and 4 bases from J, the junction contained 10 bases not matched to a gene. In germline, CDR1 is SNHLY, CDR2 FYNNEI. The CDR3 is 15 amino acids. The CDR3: CASRAGGDRPYGYTF. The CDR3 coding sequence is TGTGCCAGCAGGGCGGGGGGGGACAGGCCCTATGGCTACACCTTC.

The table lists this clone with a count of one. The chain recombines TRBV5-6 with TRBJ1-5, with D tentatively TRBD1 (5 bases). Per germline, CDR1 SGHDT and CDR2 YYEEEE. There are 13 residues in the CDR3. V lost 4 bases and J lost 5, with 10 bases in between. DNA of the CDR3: TGTGCCAGCAGCAGTGGGGCGGATCAGCCCCAGCATTTT. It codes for CASSSGADQPQHF.

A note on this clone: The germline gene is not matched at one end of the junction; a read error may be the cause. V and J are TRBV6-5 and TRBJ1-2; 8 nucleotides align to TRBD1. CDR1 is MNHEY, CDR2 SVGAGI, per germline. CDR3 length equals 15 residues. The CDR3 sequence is CATSLRTGLIGGYTF. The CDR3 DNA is TGTGCCACCAGTTTGCGGACAGGGTTGATCGGTGGCTACACCTTC.

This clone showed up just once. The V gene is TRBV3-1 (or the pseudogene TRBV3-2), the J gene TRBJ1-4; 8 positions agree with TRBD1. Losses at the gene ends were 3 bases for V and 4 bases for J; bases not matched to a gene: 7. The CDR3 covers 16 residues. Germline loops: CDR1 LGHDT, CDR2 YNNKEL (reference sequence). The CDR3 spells CASSQILGQGNEKLFF. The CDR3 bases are TGTGCCAGCAGCCAGATACTAGGACAGGGTAATGAAAAACTGTTTTTT.

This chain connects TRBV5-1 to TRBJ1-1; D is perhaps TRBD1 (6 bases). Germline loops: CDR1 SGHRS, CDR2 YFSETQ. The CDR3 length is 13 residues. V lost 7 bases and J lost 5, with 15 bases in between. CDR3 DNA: TGCGCCAGCGAGACAGGCCCAGGGACTGAAGCTTTCTTT. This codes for CASETGPGTEAFF.